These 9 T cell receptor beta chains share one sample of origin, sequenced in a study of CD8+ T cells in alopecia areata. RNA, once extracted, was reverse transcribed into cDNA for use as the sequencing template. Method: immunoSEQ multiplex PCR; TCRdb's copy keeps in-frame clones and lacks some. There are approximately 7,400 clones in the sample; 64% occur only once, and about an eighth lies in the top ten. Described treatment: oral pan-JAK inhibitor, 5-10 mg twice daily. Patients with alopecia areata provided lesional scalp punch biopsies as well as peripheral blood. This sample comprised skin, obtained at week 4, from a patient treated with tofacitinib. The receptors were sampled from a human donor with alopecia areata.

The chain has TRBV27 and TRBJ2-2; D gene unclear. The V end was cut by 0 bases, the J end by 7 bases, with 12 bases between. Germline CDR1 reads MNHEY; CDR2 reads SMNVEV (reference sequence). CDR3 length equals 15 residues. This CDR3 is CASSLSGMNFGELFF. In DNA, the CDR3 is TGTGCCAGCAGTTTATCTGGGATGAACTTCGGGGAGCTGTTTTTT.

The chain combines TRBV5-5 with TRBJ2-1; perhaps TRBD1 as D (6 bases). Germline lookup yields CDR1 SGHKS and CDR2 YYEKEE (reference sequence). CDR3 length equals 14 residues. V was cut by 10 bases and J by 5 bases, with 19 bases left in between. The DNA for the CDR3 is TGTGCCTGCGTATCAGGGGCTCAAGACAATGAGCAGTTCTTC. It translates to CACVSGAQDNEQFF.

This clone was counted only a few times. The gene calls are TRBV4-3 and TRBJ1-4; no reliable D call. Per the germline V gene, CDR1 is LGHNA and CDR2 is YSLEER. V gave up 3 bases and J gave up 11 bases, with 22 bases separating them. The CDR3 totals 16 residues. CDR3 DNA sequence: TGCGCCAGCAGCCAGTCGTTTGGCCGGGAATCTAGGAAACTGTTTTTT. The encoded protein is CASSQSFGRESRKLFF.

The DNA for the CDR3 is TGTGCCAGCAGTGTGACAGGGGTCGCCGGGGAGCTGTTTTTT. The encoded protein is CASSVTGVAGELFF. V and J are TRBV2 and TRBJ2-2, with 8 bases aligning to TRBD1. Germline CDR1 is SNHLY and CDR2 is FYNNEI. V dropped 4 bases and J dropped 6; count of bases not matched to a gene: 4. The CDR3 spans 14 residues.

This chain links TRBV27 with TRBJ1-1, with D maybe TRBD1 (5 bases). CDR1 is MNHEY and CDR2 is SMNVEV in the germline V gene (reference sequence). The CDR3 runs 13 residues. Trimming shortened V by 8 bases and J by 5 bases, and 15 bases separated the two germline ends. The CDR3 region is CASRSFRATEAFF. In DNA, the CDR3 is TGTGCCAGCCGGAGTTTCAGGGCAACTGAAGCTTTCTTT.

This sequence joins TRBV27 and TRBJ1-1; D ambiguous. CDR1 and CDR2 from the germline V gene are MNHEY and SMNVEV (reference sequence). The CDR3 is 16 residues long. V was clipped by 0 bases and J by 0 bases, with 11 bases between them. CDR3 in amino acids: CASSLSGVRMNTEAFF. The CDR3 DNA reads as TGTGCCAGCAGTTTATCCGGGGTCAGAATGAACACTGAAGCTTTCTTT.

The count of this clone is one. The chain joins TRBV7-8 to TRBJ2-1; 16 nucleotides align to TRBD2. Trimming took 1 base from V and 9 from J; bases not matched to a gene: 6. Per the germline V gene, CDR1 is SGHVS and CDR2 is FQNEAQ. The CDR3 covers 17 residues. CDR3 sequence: CASSLEGTSGRASEQFF. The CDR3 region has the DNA TGTGCCAGCAGCTTAGAGGGGACTAGCGGGAGGGCAAGTGAGCAGTTCTTC.

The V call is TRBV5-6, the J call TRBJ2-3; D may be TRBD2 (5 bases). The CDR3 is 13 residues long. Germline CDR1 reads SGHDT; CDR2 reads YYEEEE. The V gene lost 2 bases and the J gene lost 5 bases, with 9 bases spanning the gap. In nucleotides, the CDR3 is TGTGCCAGCAGCTTAAAAGGACTAGATACGCAGTATTTT. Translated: CASSLKGLDTQYF.

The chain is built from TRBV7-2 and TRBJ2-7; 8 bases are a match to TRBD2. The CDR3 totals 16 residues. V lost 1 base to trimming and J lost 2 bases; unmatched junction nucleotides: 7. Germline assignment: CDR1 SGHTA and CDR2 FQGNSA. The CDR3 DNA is TGTGCCAGCAGCTTAGTAGGAGCGGGAGTTACCTACGAGCAGTACTTC. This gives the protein CASSLVGAGVTYEQYF.